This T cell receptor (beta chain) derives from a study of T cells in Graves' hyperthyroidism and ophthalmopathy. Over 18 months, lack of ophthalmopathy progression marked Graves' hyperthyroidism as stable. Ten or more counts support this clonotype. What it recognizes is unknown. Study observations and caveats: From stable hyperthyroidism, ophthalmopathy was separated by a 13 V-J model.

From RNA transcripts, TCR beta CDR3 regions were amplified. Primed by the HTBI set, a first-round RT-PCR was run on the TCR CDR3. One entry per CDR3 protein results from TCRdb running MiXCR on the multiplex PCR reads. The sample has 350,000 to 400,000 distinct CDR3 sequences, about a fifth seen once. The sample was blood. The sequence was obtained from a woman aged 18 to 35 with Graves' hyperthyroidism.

The CDR3 DNA sequence: TGCAGTGCCGTTAGAGGCGGAGAGACCCAGTACTTC. The encoded protein is CSAVRGGETQYF. The V and J genes are TRBV20-1 and TRBJ2-5; unclear D gene. Germline lookup yields CDR1 DFQATT and CDR2 SNEGSKA (reference sequence). The V end lost 6 bases, the J end lost 4 bases, and 12 bases lay between the germline ends. The CDR3 has 12 amino acids.